These T cell receptor beta chains were read from a single sample in a study of type 1 regulatory T cells. These TCRs' antigens remain unknown. TCRdb redid the calling of the reads with MiXCR, one entry per CDR3 protein. The sample contains under 30,000 distinct CDR3 sequences, less than 60% of which appear only once. The specimen was cultured T cells, either the whole culture or a sorted T cell fraction (not recorded which). These TCRs come from a human donor in good health. Both conserved end residues are part of each CDR3. D genes are given only for firm matches. Clone sizes are given selectively: once, few, many, or a class where the clone is expanded.

cdr3_nt: TGTGCCAGCAGCTTAGAGCCAGGCGGGCATGGCAATCAGCCCCAGCATTTT
cdr3_aa: CASSLEPGGHGNQPQHF
cdr3_length: 17
clone_size: .
j_call: TRBJ1-5
v_call: TRBV7-2
d_call: .

cdr3_nt: TGTGCCAGCAGTGATAGTATCAGCTCCTATAATTCACCCCTCCACTTT
cdr3_aa: CASSDSISSYNSPLHF
cdr3_length: 16
clone_size: .
j_call: TRBJ1-6
v_call: TRBV2
d_call: .

cdr3_nt: TGCGCCAGCAGCTTGGACGGGACAGGGATCCAAGGCTACACCTTC
cdr3_aa: CASSLDGTGIQGYTF
cdr3_length: 15
clone_size: few
j_call: TRBJ1-2
v_call: TRBV5-1
d_call: TRBD1

cdr3_nt: TGTGCCAGCAGCGAACTAGCGGGGGGGCCTCGGGTCGGGGAGCTGTTTTTT
cdr3_aa: CASSELAGGPRVGELFF
cdr3_length: 17
clone_size: .
j_call: TRBJ2-2
v_call: TRBV12-3/TRBV12-4
d_call: TRBD2

cdr3_nt: TGCGCCAGCAGGGGAGTAACAGCCAACACTGAAGCTTTCTTT
cdr3_aa: CASRGVTANTEAFF
cdr3_length: 14
clone_size: .
j_call: TRBJ1-1
v_call: TRBV4-1
d_call: .

cdr3_nt: TGTGCCAGTTCCGACAGGGACACAGATACGCAGTATTTT
cdr3_aa: CASSDRDTDTQYF
cdr3_length: 13
clone_size: .
j_call: TRBJ2-3
v_call: TRBV12-3/TRBV12-4
d_call: TRBD1

cdr3_nt: TGCAGCGTAGCAAACAGGGGACACCACGAGCTGTACTTC
cdr3_aa: CSVANRGHHELYF
cdr3_length: 13
clone_size: once
j_call: TRBJ2-7
v_call: TRBV29-1
d_call: TRBD1

cdr3_nt: TGTGCCAGCAGTTACTTAGGAGGGAAAGCTTTCTTT
cdr3_aa: CASSYLGGKAFF
cdr3_length: 12
clone_size: few
j_call: TRBJ1-1
v_call: TRBV6-5
d_call: .

cdr3_nt: TGTGCCATCAGTGAAAGGACACTTAGCACAGATACGCAGTATTTT
cdr3_aa: CAISERTLSTDTQYF
cdr3_length: 15
clone_size: few
j_call: TRBJ2-3
v_call: TRBV10-3
d_call: .

cdr3_nt: TGCGCCAGCAGCTTCACGTCCGGGGTCGCCGGGGAGCTGTTTTTT
cdr3_aa: CASSFTSGVAGELFF
cdr3_length: 15
clone_size: medium-sized
j_call: TRBJ2-2
v_call: TRBV5-1
d_call: .

cdr3_nt: TGTGCCAGCTCCCGGGGACTAAATCAAGAGACCCAGTACTTC
cdr3_aa: CASSRGLNQETQYF
cdr3_length: 14
clone_size: .
j_call: TRBJ2-5
v_call: TRBV18
d_call: TRBD2

cdr3_nt: TGTGCCAGCCGCCCCCCGGCGCTACCAGCTTTCTTT
cdr3_aa: CASRPPALPAFF
cdr3_length: 12
clone_size: .
j_call: TRBJ1-1
v_call: TRBV28
d_call: .

cdr3_nt: TGTGCCACCCAGAGGCTAGGCTCCTACAATGAGCAGTTCTTC
cdr3_aa: CATQRLGSYNEQFF
cdr3_length: 14
clone_size: .
j_call: TRBJ2-1
v_call: TRBV6-5
d_call: .

cdr3_nt: TGTGCCAGCACCTCCCGCCGGGGACAAGAGACCCAGTACTTC
cdr3_aa: CASTSRRGQETQYF
cdr3_length: 14
clone_size: .
j_call: TRBJ2-5
v_call: TRBV7-6
d_call: .

cdr3_nt: TGTGCCAGCAGCTCCCCGGGGGGGCGAAGCGGCTACACCTTC
cdr3_aa: CASSSPGGRSGYTF
cdr3_length: 14
clone_size: few
j_call: TRBJ1-2
v_call: TRBV5-5
d_call: .

cdr3_nt: TGTGCCAGCAGTTTCTCTGGAACAGGGGTCGAGACCCAGTACTTC
cdr3_aa: CASSFSGTGVETQYF
cdr3_length: 15
clone_size: .
j_call: TRBJ2-5
v_call: TRBV12-3/TRBV12-4
d_call: TRBD1

cdr3_nt: TGTGCCAGCAGCTTAGCGGGTCTGGTCAGAGACACTGAAGCTTTCTTT
cdr3_aa: CASSLAGLVRDTEAFF
cdr3_length: 16
clone_size: .
j_call: TRBJ1-1
v_call: TRBV7-2
d_call: .

cdr3_nt: TGTGCCAGCAGCATCAGAGATAACTATGGCTACACCTTC
cdr3_aa: CASSIRDNYGYTF
cdr3_length: 13
clone_size: .
j_call: TRBJ1-2
v_call: TRBV6-2/TRBV6-3
d_call: .

cdr3_nt: TGTGCCAGCAGTTATGATCGAGGGGGGACCTATGGCTACACCTTC
cdr3_aa: CASSYDRGGTYGYTF
cdr3_length: 15
clone_size: few
j_call: TRBJ1-2
v_call: TRBV12-3/TRBV12-4
d_call: .

cdr3_nt: TGTGCCAGCAGCCCGGGGGGCACCGGGGAGCTGTTTTTT
cdr3_aa: CASSPGGTGELFF
cdr3_length: 13
clone_size: once
j_call: TRBJ2-2
v_call: TRBV7-9
d_call: TRBD2

cdr3_nt: TGTGCCAGCAACAGAGAAGCAACTAATGAAAAACTGTTTTTT
cdr3_aa: CASNREATNEKLFF
cdr3_length: 14
clone_size: .
j_call: TRBJ1-4
v_call: TRBV6-1
d_call: .

cdr3_nt: TGTGCCGCTGGCGGAGGTATCTGGGGCACAGATACGCAGTATTTT
cdr3_aa: CAAGGGIWGTDTQYF
cdr3_length: 15
clone_size: many
j_call: TRBJ2-3
v_call: TRBV6-1
d_call: .

cdr3_nt: TGTGCCAGCAGCTTAGATGGTGCGGTCGGGGAGACCCAGTACTTC
cdr3_aa: CASSLDGAVGETQYF
cdr3_length: 15
clone_size: .
j_call: TRBJ2-5
v_call: TRBV11-3
d_call: .

cdr3_nt: TGTGCCAGCAGCGTACAGGGAGATTATAATTCACCCCTCCACTTT
cdr3_aa: CASSVQGDYNSPLHF
cdr3_length: 15
clone_size: .
j_call: TRBJ1-6
v_call: TRBV9
d_call: .

cdr3_nt: TGTGCCAGCAGCTTTAACAGGGGGGACGAGCAGTACTTC
cdr3_aa: CASSFNRGDEQYF
cdr3_length: 13
clone_size: .
j_call: TRBJ2-7
v_call: TRBV7-3
d_call: TRBD1

cdr3_nt: TGCGCCAGCAGCACCGGGACGGGTTTCTACGAGCAGTACTTC
cdr3_aa: CASSTGTGFYEQYF
cdr3_length: 14
clone_size: .
j_call: TRBJ2-7
v_call: TRBV5-1
d_call: .

cdr3_nt: TGTGCCAGCAGTTACGCATATGGCTACACCTTC
cdr3_aa: CASSYAYGYTF
cdr3_length: 11
clone_size: few
j_call: TRBJ1-2
v_call: TRBV6-6
d_call: .

cdr3_nt: TGTGCCAGCAGCCTAGTTGGAGAAGCTTTCTTT
cdr3_aa: CASSLVGEAFF
cdr3_length: 11
clone_size: .
j_call: TRBJ1-1
v_call: TRBV13
d_call: .

cdr3_nt: TGTGCCAGCTCACCTCTAGGAGAGACCCAGTACTTC
cdr3_aa: CASSPLGETQYF
cdr3_length: 12
clone_size: few
j_call: TRBJ2-5
v_call: TRBV18
d_call: .

cdr3_nt: TGCGCCAGCAGCCAAGACCCGACAGGGATGAACACTGAAGCTTTCTTT
cdr3_aa: CASSQDPTGMNTEAFF
cdr3_length: 16
clone_size: many
j_call: TRBJ1-1
v_call: TRBV4-1
d_call: TRBD1

cdr3_nt: TGTGCCAGCAGCCCATCCGGGAGCTTCTATGGCTACACCTTC
cdr3_aa: CASSPSGSFYGYTF
cdr3_length: 14
clone_size: few
j_call: TRBJ1-2
v_call: TRBV11-2
d_call: .

cdr3_nt: TGTGCCAGCACCCCCTCCAGATGGGACTGGGAGAATTCGGGCTACGAGCAGTACTTC
cdr3_aa: CASTPSRWDWENSGYEQYF
cdr3_length: 19
clone_size: .
j_call: TRBJ2-7
v_call: TRBV11-2
d_call: .